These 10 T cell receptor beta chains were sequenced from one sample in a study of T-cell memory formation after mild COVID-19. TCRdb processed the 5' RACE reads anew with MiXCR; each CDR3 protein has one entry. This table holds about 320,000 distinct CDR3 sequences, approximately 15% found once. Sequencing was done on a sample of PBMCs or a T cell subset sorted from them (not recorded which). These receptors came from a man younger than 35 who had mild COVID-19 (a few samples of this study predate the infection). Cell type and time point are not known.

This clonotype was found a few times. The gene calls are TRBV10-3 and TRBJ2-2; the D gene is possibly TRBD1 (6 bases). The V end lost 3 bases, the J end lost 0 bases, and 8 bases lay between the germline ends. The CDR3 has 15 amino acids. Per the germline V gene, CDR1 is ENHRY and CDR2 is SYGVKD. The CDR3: CAISDRGANTGELFF. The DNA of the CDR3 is TGTGCCATCAGTGACAGGGGAGCGAACACCGGGGAGCTGTTTTTT.

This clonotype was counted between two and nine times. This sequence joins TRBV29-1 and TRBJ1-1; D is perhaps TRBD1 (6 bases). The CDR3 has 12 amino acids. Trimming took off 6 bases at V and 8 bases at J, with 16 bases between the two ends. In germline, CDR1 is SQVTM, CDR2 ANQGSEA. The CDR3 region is CSVDRTVQEAFF. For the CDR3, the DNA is TGCAGCGTGGACCGGACAGTTCAGGAAGCTTTCTTT.

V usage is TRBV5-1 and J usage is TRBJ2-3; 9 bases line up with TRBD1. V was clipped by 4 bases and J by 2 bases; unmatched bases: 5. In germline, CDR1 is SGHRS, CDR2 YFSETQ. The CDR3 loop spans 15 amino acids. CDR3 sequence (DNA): TGCGCCAGCAGCCAACAGGGGGCGGACACAGATACGCAGTATTTT. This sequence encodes CASSQQGADTDTQYF.

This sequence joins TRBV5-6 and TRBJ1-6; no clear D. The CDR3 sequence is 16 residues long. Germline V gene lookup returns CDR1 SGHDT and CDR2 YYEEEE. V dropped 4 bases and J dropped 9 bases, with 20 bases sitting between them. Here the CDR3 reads CASSGGTAGRASPLHF. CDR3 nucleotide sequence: TGTGCCAGCAGCGGAGGAACGGCGGGCCGAGCTTCACCCCTCCACTTT.

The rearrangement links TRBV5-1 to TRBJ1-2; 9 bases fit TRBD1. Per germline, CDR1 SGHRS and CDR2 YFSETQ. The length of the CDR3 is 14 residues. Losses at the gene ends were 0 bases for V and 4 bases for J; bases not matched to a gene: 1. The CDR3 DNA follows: TGCGCCAGCAGCTTGGGGACAGGGGTCTATGGCTACACCTTC. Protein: CASSLGTGVYGYTF.

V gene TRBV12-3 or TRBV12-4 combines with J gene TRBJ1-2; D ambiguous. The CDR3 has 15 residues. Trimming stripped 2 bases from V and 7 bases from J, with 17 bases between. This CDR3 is CASSLLLSGRGGYTF. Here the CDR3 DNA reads TGTGCCAGCAGTTTATTACTGTCAGGCCGGGGTGGCTACACCTTC.

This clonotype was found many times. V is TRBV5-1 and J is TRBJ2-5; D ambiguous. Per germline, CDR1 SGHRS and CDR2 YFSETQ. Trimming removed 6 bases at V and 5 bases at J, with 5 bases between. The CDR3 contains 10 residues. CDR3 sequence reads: CASKVETQYF. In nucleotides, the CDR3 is TGCGCCAGCAAGGTGGAGACCCAGTACTTC.

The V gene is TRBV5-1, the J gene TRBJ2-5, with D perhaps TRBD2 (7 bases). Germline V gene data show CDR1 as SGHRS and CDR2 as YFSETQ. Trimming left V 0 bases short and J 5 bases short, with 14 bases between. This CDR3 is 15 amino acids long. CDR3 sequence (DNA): TGCGCCAGCAGCTTGGTCGGGGGGCCCTTGGAGACCCAGTACTTC. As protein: CASSLVGGPLETQYF.

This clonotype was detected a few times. CDR3 protein: CASSLDDNEQYF. CDR3 sequence (DNA): TGTGCCAGCAGCTTAGATGACAACGAGCAGTACTTC. The rearrangement joins TRBV11-2 to TRBJ2-7, with no clear D. Germline assignment: CDR1 SGHAT and CDR2 FQNNGV. The length of the CDR3 is 12 residues. Trimming pared 0 bases from V and 5 bases from J, leaving 5 bases between.

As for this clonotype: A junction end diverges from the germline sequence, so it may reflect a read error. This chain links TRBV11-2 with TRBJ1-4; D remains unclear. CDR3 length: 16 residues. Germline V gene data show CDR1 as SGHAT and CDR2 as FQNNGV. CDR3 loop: CTSSSTGRRSNEKLFF. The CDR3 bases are TGTACCAGCAGCTCCACTGGTAGGAGGTCTAATGAAAAACTGTTTTTT.